This T cell receptor (beta chain) was identified during a study of regulatory T cells in long-lasting Graves disease listed by TCRdb under 2021. Turning to the overall study: In the newly diagnosed Graves' disease group, patients had been taking antithyroid drugs for less than 3 months. This study used TCR sequencing and RNA sequencing of peripheral blood to compare persistent Graves' disease patients against newly diagnosed Graves' disease patients. The study took place in China and was registered as a clinical trial. A total of around 35 samples were covered by TCR sequencing, comprising around 13 persistent and around 20 newly diagnosed Graves' disease patients.

Results the study describes overall, beyond this receptor: The authors noted that the small sample size was a limitation that may lower accuracy. A larger number of public clonotypes was shared among persistent patients (about 2,700) than among newly diagnosed patients (about 990). Peripheral blood alone was examined, since thyroid tissue, which constituted the primary lesion, could not be accessed. Compared with newly diagnosed patients, persistent Graves' disease patients had lower TCR Shannon entropy and fewer highly expanded clones, which suggests clonal expansion. Sequencing and analysis were limited to the TCR beta chain.

This clonotype was picked up many times. What antigen it recognizes has not been identified. No much larger clonotype is one base removed from it; base qualities were not supplied. Interpreted using the paper, the time point label stands for: newly diagnosed GD, antithyroid drugs for less than 3 months. For both TCR sequencing and RNA sequencing, RNA was extracted from PBMCs in TRIzol. The diagnosis of Graves' disease was made according to American Thyroid Association guidelines. Patients for the study were recruited at an endocrinology department in Xi'an, China. Each patient gave roughly 10 milliliters of peripheral blood, collected in an EDTA anticoagulant tube. Ficoll Paque Plus density gradient separation was used to isolate PBMCs, and no further T cell sorting was performed. RNA quality was checked with an Agilent 2100 Bioanalyzer and agarose gel, and concentration with a NanoDrop 2000. Libraries came from multiplex PCR. These reads were obtained on an Illumina HiSeq 4000. iRepertoire HTBI primers and Arm-PCR amplification of CDR3 regions were used to construct TCR beta libraries. PCR products were gel purified before sequencing. Turning to the authors' computational methods: Across samples, roughly 60 TRBV and 12 to 15 TRBJ segments were identified and used for gene usage analysis of CDR3 amino acid clonotypes. Filtered high-quality paired reads were merged into contigs using COPE and FqMerger. Contigs were aligned with BLAST to IMGT TRBV, TRBD and TRBJ reference genes, and CDR3 was defined per IMGT. Any clonotype with a frequency above 0.1% was counted as a highly expanded clone. Shannon entropy served as the measure of repertoire diversity, while the Gini coefficient captured V-J evenness. Public clonotypes were defined as clonotypes shared by more than one individual. TCRdb trimmed the raw reads at Q25, called clones with MiXCR and kept productive beta chains. Rows are combined by CDR3 protein, so each entry shows the most common genes and DNA. V and J calls and clone size were set by TCRdb, not the authors. This sample has more than 300,000 distinct CDR3 sequences in its table, and approximately 12% of those were observed once. Approximately 20% of the sample is held by the ten biggest clonotypes.

Separately, the same data were catalogued under a study of T cells in Graves' hyperthyroidism and ophthalmopathy. As the second paper documents: Graves' hyperthyroidism was defined as stable when no progression to ophthalmopathy occurred over 18 months of follow-up. Hyperthyroidism patients were newly diagnosed, with disease duration under 2 months, and aged 18 to 65 years. The study excluded patients with uncontrolled infections, other autoimmune diseases, pregnancy or lactation. Diagnoses were established on the basis of clinical symptoms, serum thyroxine and TRAb, thyroid ultrasound, and orbital computed tomography. For the first round of RT-PCR on the TCR CDR3, the HTBI primer set was used together with the Qiagen OneStep RT-PCR kit. Most expanded thyroid clonotypes (frequency above 0.001) were also detected in blood, a finding suggesting that blood repertoires may reflect thyroid immune responses. In cross-validation, a model built on a 13 V-J signature told ophthalmopathy apart from stable hyperthyroidism with just under 90% sensitivity and approximately 81% specificity, and in testing the same model reached 80%/75%. During validation, the model predicted progression to ophthalmopathy a median of approximately 7 months ahead of onset, with 60% to 71% sensitivity and 72% to 85% specificity. To identify TCR V-J signatures that set the groups apart, the researchers used a discovery cohort of 100 patients, made up of under 50 with Graves' ophthalmopathy and some 60 with stable Graves' hyperthyroidism. An independent validation cohort of around 19 hyperthyroidism patients and approximately 17 patients who later progressed to ophthalmopathy tested prospective prediction of ophthalmopathy. The 95 to 100 discovery patients were divided at random into training and test sets in a 7:3 ratio. Thyroid tissue and blood T-cell repertoires from more than five Graves' hyperthyroidism patients were also compared in the study. After blood sampling, hyperthyroidism patients were treated with methimazole at a starting dose of 30 mg daily, and ophthalmopathy patients were treated with high-dose intravenous methylprednisolone. The libraries were constructed in a second round of multiplex PCR and then size-selected and purified. Paired-end sequencing of the libraries was performed with 100 bp reads on an Illumina HiSeq2000. SOAPnuke was used to process the raw data, with reads discarded if the reads contained adapters or uncalled bases, had a mean Phred below 15, or lacked an exact constant-primer or identifier match. COPE v1.2.5 was used to merge the high-quality paired reads, and each unique nucleotide sequence was defined as a clonotype. Clonotypes were aligned to IMGT TRBV, TRBD and TRBJ reference segments using MiTCR v1.1. The analysis was restricted to V-J combinations with a frequency above 0.0001, which together covered 98% to 99.2% of the repertoires. The TCS score was defined as F50 (clonal expansion) divided by E x V (chaos), with BLOSUM62-based TCRdist calculated between CDR3 peptides within each V-J. Welch's t-statistics and random forest reduced 514 V-J features to 10 to 15, which were used in a naive Bayes classifier (R e1071). Sample size was not statistically predetermined, and investigators were not blinded to group allocation. The paper reports TCR Vbeta CDR3 sequencing of more than 120 peripheral blood samples: approximately 43 ophthalmopathy, roughly 80 hyperthyroidism and roughly 17 progressor patients.

This receptor was identified in a woman under 30 with Graves disease. Donor details come from another sample of the same person, matched by shared clones. The source was peripheral blood mononuclear cells (PBMCs), collected at new diagnosis, from a patient treated with antithyroid drugs.

The sequenced DNA is TGTGCTAGTGGTCCTGGACAGGGCTCCTACAATGAGCAGTTCTTC. Translated, it reads CASGPGQGSYNEQFF. The receptor chain draws on TRBV12-5 and TRBJ2-1; TRBD1 fits 8 bases in the junction. Including cysteine and phenylalanine, the CDR3 has 15 amino acids. Only the CDR3 region is kept as DNA, spanning 45 bases read in frame from base 1. The germline V gene gives CDR1 as LGHNT and CDR2 as FRNRAP. V is trimmed back by 5 bases and J by 0 bases, and the junction contains 3 bases that no gene match accounts for.